Ten or more counts support the clone carrying this T cell receptor (beta chain). This record belongs to a study of T-cell memory formation after mild COVID-19. MiXCR, applied by TCRdb to the 5' RACE reads, yields one record per CDR3 protein. Of about 14,000 distinct CDR3 sequences listed, roughly 19% are singletons. The sample comprised PBMCs or a T cell subset sorted from them (not recorded which). This clonotype was obtained from an adult woman who had mild COVID-19 (a few samples of this study predate the infection). Cell type and time point are not known.

The DNA of the CDR3 is TGCAGCGTTGACGGCGGGCTGAGCACAGATACGCAGTATTTT. Its protein is CSVDGGLSTDTQYF. This chain links TRBV29-1 with TRBJ2-3, with D possibly TRBD2 on 5 matching bases. Trimming took 3 bases from V and 0 from J, leaving 10 bases between them. The CDR3 has 14 amino acids. From germline, CDR1 is SQVTM and CDR2 ANQGSEA.